These 3 T cell receptor beta chains were sequenced from one sample in a study of T cell responses to AZD1222 COVID-19 vaccine. Libraries were prepared by immunoSEQ multiplex PCR; TCRdb keeps only in-frame clonotypes and omits some of them. Here the sample spans 150,000 or so clones, approximately 95% being singletons. The material sequenced was peripheral blood, taken on day 0 of MenACWY control vaccination. The receptors derive from an adult in good health.

In its sample, this clone was seen once. The rearrangement joins TRBV7-2 to TRBJ2-7; 7 positions match TRBD1. The germline CDR1 and CDR2 sequences are SGHTA and FQGNSA. CDR3 length: 15 amino acids. V dropped 3 bases and J dropped 2; count of bases not matched to a gene: 7. The CDR3 sequence: CASSFRRGPPYEQYF. The CDR3, as DNA: TGTGCCAGCAGCTTTCGAAGGGGGCCGCCCTACGAGCAGTACTTC.

The chain combines TRBV6-5 with TRBJ1-1; 7 nucleotides line up with TRBD1. Trimming removed 0 bases from V and 5 bases from J; junction bases left unmatched: 3. The germline gives CDR1 MNHEY, CDR2 SVGAGI. This CDR3 region has 14 residues. In nucleotides, the CDR3 is TGTGCCAGCAGTTACTCTAGGGGGCAGACTGAAGCTTTCTTT. Its translation is CASSYSRGQTEAFF.

The chain uses TRBV6-2 or TRBV6-3 and TRBJ1-2; 9 bases are a match to TRBD1. After removal of 5 bases from V and 4 bases from J, the junction contained 14 bases not matched to a gene. This CDR3 has 17 residues. Germline values: CDR1 MNHEY, CDR2 SVGEGT. The CDR3 bases are TGTGCCAGCAGTCCACCGGGACAGGGTAGTAGGAGCTATGGCTACACCTTC. Translating gives CASSPPGQGSRSYGYTF.